The 17 T cell receptor beta chains below come from one sample, sequenced in a study of T-cell memory formation after mild COVID-19. One entry per CDR3 protein results from TCRdb running MiXCR on the 5' RACE reads. This table has under 200,000 distinct CDR3 sequences, roughly 30% appearing once. Sequencing was performed on PBMCs or a T cell subset sorted from them (not recorded which). These receptors all stem from an adult woman who had mild COVID-19 (a few samples of this study predate the infection). Cell type and time point are not known.

This clonotype occurred a few times. The chain combines TRBV6-2 or TRBV6-3 with TRBJ1-1; D possibly corresponds to TRBD1 (6 bases). Germline values: CDR1 MNHEY, CDR2 SVGEGT. V lost 5 bases, J lost 8 bases, and 12 bases lay in between. The CDR3 consists of 12 residues. The CDR3 region is CASSTPTGEAFF. As DNA, the CDR3 is TGTGCCAGCAGTACTCCCACAGGGGAAGCTTTCTTT.

This clonotype was detected a few times. The chain recombines TRBV6-2 or TRBV6-3 with TRBJ2-5; no clear D. This CDR3 is 15 amino acids long. Trimming took 6 bases from V and 4 from J, leaving 18 bases between them. Germline V gene sequence: CDR1 MNHEY, CDR2 SVGEGT. CDR3 sequence: CASSPDFKRTETQYF. DNA for the CDR3: TGTGCCAGCAGCCCCGACTTTAAGAGGACAGAGACCCAGTACTTC.

This clonotype was detected only a few times. The chain couples TRBV12-3 or TRBV12-4 to TRBJ1-3; TRBD1 matches 7 bases. Trimming took 6 bases from V and 2 from J; bases not matched to a gene: 7. This CDR3 has 15 residues. In nucleotides, the CDR3 is TGTGCCAGCAGGGGGGACAGCCACCCTGGAAACACCATATATTTT. Translating it yields CASRGDSHPGNTIYF.

This clonotype has only a few counts. J is TRBJ2-3 and V is TRBV11-2; TRBD2 matches at 9 bases. The germline V gene has CDR1 SGHAT and CDR2 FQNNGV. V lost 0 bases to trimming and J lost 11 bases; unmatched junction nucleotides: 12. There are 16 residues in the CDR3. CDR3 DNA: TGTGCCAGCAGCTTAGACCTTAGCGGGGGCTTGAACGGGCAGTATTTT. This codes for CASSLDLSGGLNGQYF. The entire variable domain, with the rest obtained from reference TRBV11-2 and TRBJ2-3, is as follows: EAGVAQSPRYKIIEKRQSVAFWCNPISGHATLYWYQQILGQGPKLLIQFQNNGVVDDSQLPKDRFSAERLKGVDSTLKIQPAKLEDSAVYLCASSLDLSGGLNGQYFGPGTRLTVL.

The chain combines TRBV12-3 or TRBV12-4 with TRBJ1-4; no firm D call. The CDR3 loop spans 14 amino acids. V shed 3 bases and J shed 4 bases, with 9 bases lying between them. This CDR3 reads CASSFGQNNEKLFF. The CDR3 DNA sequence: TGTGCCAGCAGTTTCGGCCAGAATAATGAAAAACTGTTTTTT.

V and J are TRBV4-1 and TRBJ2-1; 9 nucleotides agree with TRBD2. CDR3 length: 18 residues. With V trimmed by 5 bases and J by 7 bases, 18 bases remained unmatched. Germline V lookup: CDR1 MGHRA, CDR2 YSYEKL. The CDR3 reads CASSSRGQRGVSGNEQFF. The CDR3 nucleotides are TGCGCCAGCAGCTCAAGGGGCCAGCGGGGGGTTTCGGGGAATGAGCAGTTCTTC.

This clonotype was detected a few times. CDR3 DNA sequence: TGTGCCAGCAGTCCAGGGTGGGACAATCAGCCCCAGCATTTT. Translation: CASSPGWDNQPQHF. This chain links TRBV6-2 or TRBV6-3 with TRBJ1-5, with D possibly matching TRBD1 (5 bases). V lost 5 bases to trimming and J lost 3 bases, with 11 bases between them. The CDR3 loop spans 14 amino acids. The germline CDR1 and CDR2 sequences are MNHEY and SVGEGT.

Regarding this clonotype: One end of the junction varies from germline; a read error may be responsible. V is TRBV6-1 and J is TRBJ2-1; no definite D call. Germline assignment: CDR1 MNHNS and CDR2 SASEGT. This CDR3 contains 16 residues. CDR3 sequence (DNA): TGTGACAGCATAAAAAATCTGAGGAATCCATACAATGAGCAGTTCTTC. This encodes CDSIKNLRNPYNEQFF.

The V and J genes are TRBV5-1 and TRBJ2-5; no clear D. V lost 1 base, J lost 3 bases, and 10 bases lay in between. CDR1 and CDR2 from the germline V gene are SGHRS and YFSETQ. The CDR3 contains 14 residues. In DNA, the CDR3 is TGCGCCAGCAGCTTGCCCTACGCTGAAGAGACCCAGTACTTC. Translated: CASSLPYAEETQYF.

This chain joins TRBV5-4 and TRBJ2-5; D may match TRBD1 or TRBD2 (5 bases each). V was pared by 4 bases and J by 2 bases, with 12 bases between. This CDR3 spans 14 amino acids. Looked up from germline, CDR1 is SGHNT and CDR2 is YYREEE (reference sequence). Here the CDR3 reads CASSLWDGQETQYF. CDR3 nucleotides: TGTGCCAGCAGCCTATGGGACGGTCAAGAGACCCAGTACTTC.

The V and J genes are TRBV11-3 and TRBJ2-1; D unresolved. V was clipped by 0 bases and J by 5 bases, with 5 bases between them. The germline V gene has CDR1 SGHNT and CDR2 YENEEA. The CDR3 runs to 13 residues. CDR3 coding DNA: TGTGCCAGCAGCTTAGATCAGGACAATGAGCAGTTCTTC. Translated: CASSLDQDNEQFF.

This clonotype occurred a few times. The chain is built from TRBV7-6 and TRBJ2-7, with 9 bases matching TRBD1. The CDR3 is 16 amino acids. CDR1 SGHVS and CDR2 FNYEAQ come from the germline V gene. The J segment lost 4 bases and the V segment lost 2 bases, leaving 9 bases of the junction unmatched. The DNA of the CDR3 is TGTGCCAGCAGCTTACTCGAGGGGACAGGGACTTACGAGCAGTACTTC. As protein: CASSLLEGTGTYEQYF. The variable domain in full, with the rest retrieved from reference TRBV7-6 and TRBJ2-7, is GAGVSQSPRYKVTKRGQDVALRCDPISGHVSLYWYRQALGQGPEFLTYFNYEAQQDKSGLPNDRFSAERPEGSISTLTIQRTEQRDSAMYRCASSLLEGTGTYEQYFGPGTRLTVT.

This clonotype was seen more than once but under ten times. The J gene is TRBJ2-5, the V gene TRBV5-1, with D perhaps TRBD2 (5 bases). This CDR3 has 14 amino acids. V dropped 4 bases and J dropped 3 bases, with 13 bases sitting between them. Germline CDR1 reads SGHRS; CDR2 reads YFSETQ. Here the CDR3 DNA reads TGCGCCAGCAGCGGGAACGTGGGAGAAGAGACCCAGTACTTC. This gives the protein CASSGNVGEETQYF. The full variable domain, completed using reference TRBV5-1 and TRBJ2-5, is KAGVTQTPRYLIKTRGQQVTLSCSPISGHRSVSWYQQTPGQGLQFLFEYFSETQRNKGNFPGRFSGRQFSNSRSEMNVSTLELGDSALYLCASSGNVGEETQYFGPGTRLLVL.

The V and J genes are TRBV7-3 and TRBJ1-1; D uncertain. Per the germline V gene, CDR1 is SGHTA and CDR2 is FQGTGA. V gave up 0 bases and J gave up 7 bases, with 12 bases separating them. The CDR3 extends over 14 amino acids. The CDR3 sequence is CASSLTRSVGEAFF. For the CDR3, the DNA is TGTGCCAGCAGCTTAACGCGATCCGTGGGTGAAGCTTTCTTT.

This clonotype has a handful of counts. The chain recombines TRBV5-1 with TRBJ1-5; 7 bases map to TRBD1. The germline V gene has CDR1 SGHRS and CDR2 YFSETQ. The CDR3 covers 16 residues. The ends lost 4 bases at V and 1 base at J; junction bases unmatched: 8. DNA of the CDR3: TGCGCCAGCAGCCCGGGGACAGCAGAGAGCAATCAGCCCCAGCATTTT. The encoded protein is CASSPGTAESNQPQHF.

CDR3 nucleotide sequence: TGTGCCAGCAGTTATTCGGGCAGAACCTACGAGCAGTACTTC. This encodes CASSYSGRTYEQYF. The genes are TRBV6-2 or TRBV6-3 and TRBJ2-7; no clear D. From germline, CDR1 is MNHEY and CDR2 SVGEGT. V was shortened by 3 bases and J by 2 bases, with 11 bases between the two germline ends. This CDR3 has 14 residues.

This clonotype showed up just a few times. The chain uses TRBV6-1 and TRBJ1-1, with D unresolved. V lost 1 base to trimming and J lost 8 bases, with 11 bases between them. The CDR3 runs to 13 residues. The germline CDR1 and CDR2 sequences are MNHNS and SASEGT. The CDR3 loop is CASSEGVHWEAFF. In DNA, the CDR3 is TGTGCCAGCAGTGAAGGGGTACACTGGGAAGCTTTCTTT.